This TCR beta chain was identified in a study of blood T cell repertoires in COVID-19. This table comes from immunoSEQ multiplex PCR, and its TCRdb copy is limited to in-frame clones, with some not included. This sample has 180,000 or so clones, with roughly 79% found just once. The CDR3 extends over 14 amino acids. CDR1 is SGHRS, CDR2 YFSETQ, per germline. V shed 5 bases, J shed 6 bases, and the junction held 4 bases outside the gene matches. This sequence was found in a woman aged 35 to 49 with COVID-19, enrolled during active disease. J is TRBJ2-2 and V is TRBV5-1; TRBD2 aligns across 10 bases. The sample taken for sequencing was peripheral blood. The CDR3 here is CASRLAGRSGELFF. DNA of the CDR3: TGCGCCAGCAGACTAGCGGGACGTTCCGGGGAGCTGTTTTTT.